Presented here are 20 T cell receptor beta chains from one specimen sequenced in a study of blood T cell repertoires in COVID-19. This table comes from immunoSEQ multiplex PCR, and its TCRdb copy is limited to in-frame clones, with some not included. This table has 200,000 to 250,000 clones, 65% to 90% appearing once. Material for sequencing was peripheral blood. The receptors here all came from a woman in her sixties or seventies with COVID-19, enrolled during active disease.

The chain links TRBV7-2 to TRBJ2-7, with 9 bases matching TRBD2. The germline V gene encodes CDR1 SGHTA and CDR2 FQGNSA. The CDR3 totals 14 residues. J gave up 3 bases and V 6 bases, and 6 bases lay outside the gene matches. CDR3 residues: CASSFGLANYEQYF. In DNA form, the CDR3 reads TGTGCCAGCAGTTTCGGACTAGCGAACTACGAGCAGTACTTC.

The chain combines TRBV5-1 with TRBJ2-2, with D possibly being TRBD1 (6 bases). The CDR3 length is 15 residues. V was trimmed by 5 bases and J by 0 bases, leaving 11 bases between them. Germline V gene data show CDR1 as SGHRS and CDR2 as YFSETQ. Here the CDR3 reads CASRSRDTNTGELFF. The CDR3 DNA is TGCGCCAGCAGATCCCGGGACACGAACACCGGGGAGCTGTTTTTT.

V gene TRBV3-1 (or the pseudogene TRBV3-2) combines with J gene TRBJ1-1; TRBD1 matches 9 bases. The CDR3 is made up of 14 amino acids. V gave up 4 bases and J gave up 4 bases; unmatched junction bases: 4. Germline V gene lookup returns CDR1 LGHDT and CDR2 YNNKEL (reference sequence). As DNA, the CDR3 is TGTGCCAGCAGCCCGACAGGGGGGGCCACTGAAGCTTTCTTT. Residues: CASSPTGGATEAFF.

The gene calls are TRBV27 and TRBJ1-6; D is possibly TRBD1 (6 bases). Germline V gene sequence: CDR1 MNHEY, CDR2 SMNVEV (reference sequence). The CDR3 is 17 amino acids. Deletions cut 4 bases from V and 2 bases from J, with 15 bases between. The DNA for the CDR3 is TGTGCCAGCAGTTCCCCACCGACAGGAGCCTATAATTCACCCCTCCACTTT. Encoded protein: CASSSPPTGAYNSPLHF.

The V gene is TRBV3-1 (or the pseudogene TRBV3-2), the J gene TRBJ1-6, with D tentatively TRBD1 (6 bases). Trimming took 0 bases from V and 9 from J, leaving 18 bases between them. Germline lookup yields CDR1 LGHDT and CDR2 YNNKEL (reference sequence). CDR3 length: 17 amino acids. The CDR3: CASSQDLQGKCSSPLHF. CDR3 in DNA: TGTGCCAGCAGCCAAGATCTGCAGGGGAAATGTAGTTCACCCCTCCACTTT.

This clone was seen once. This chain links TRBV7-3 with TRBJ2-5; TRBD1 aligns across 8 bases. Germline CDR1 and CDR2: SGHTA and FQGTGA. The CDR3 has 14 residues. V dropped 4 bases and J dropped 1; count of bases not matched to a gene: 2. The CDR3 nucleotides are TGTGCCAGCAGCTACGGACAGGGCCAAGAGACCCAGTACTTC. This codes for CASSYGQGQETQYF.

V and J are TRBV29-1 and TRBJ1-2, with D perhaps matching TRBD1 (5 bases). Germline CDR1 reads SQVTM; CDR2 reads ANQGSEA. The CDR3 is made up of 12 amino acids. Trimming took 6 bases from V and 4 from J, leaving 12 bases between them. The CDR3 sequence is CSVTVPGYGYTF. In nucleotides, the CDR3 is TGCAGCGTGACAGTCCCAGGCTATGGCTACACCTTC.

This clone occurred many times. The V call is TRBV2, the J call TRBJ2-1; tentatively, D is TRBD1 (6 bases). Germline V gives CDR1 SNHLY, CDR2 FYNNEI. V lost 5 bases to trimming and J lost 9 bases, with 17 bases between them. This CDR3 region has 14 residues. As DNA, the CDR3 is TGTGCCAGCAGTACCACAGGAGACAGGAGTGAGCAGTTCTTC. Protein sequence: CASSTTGDRSEQFF.

This chain joins TRBV29-1 and TRBJ2-3; D unresolved. V lost 1 base and J 1 base, leaving 6 bases between the germline ends. The CDR3 covers 13 residues. Germline lookup yields CDR1 SQVTM and CDR2 ANQGSEA. CDR3 coding DNA: TGCAGCGTTGAAGGGCCTGGCACAGATACGCAGTATTTT. Its translation: CSVEGPGTDTQYF.

The gene calls are TRBV6-5 and TRBJ1-2, with 8 bases fitting TRBD1. The CDR3 length is 13 residues. Trimming cost V 6 bases and J 4 bases; bases outside gene matches: 4. Per the germline V gene, CDR1 is MNHEY and CDR2 is SVGAGI. In DNA, the CDR3 is TGTGCCAGCAGCCGGGACAGGTCCTATGGCTACACCTTC. Residues: CASSRDRSYGYTF.

The chain couples TRBV9 to TRBJ2-1; 10 bases line up with TRBD2. Germline V CDR1 and CDR2: SGDLS, YYNGEE. The CDR3 sequence is 15 residues long. V was clipped by 0 bases and J by 8 bases; unmatched bases: 5. In DNA form, the CDR3 reads TGTGCCAGCAGCGTAGAAATAGCGGGAGGCTATGAGCAGTTCTTC. The encoded protein is CASSVEIAGGYEQFF.

The V and J genes are TRBV6-2 or TRBV6-3 and TRBJ1-5; D may be TRBD1 (6 bases). V lost 4 bases, J lost 3 bases, and 10 bases lay in between. The germline gives CDR1 MNHEY, CDR2 SVGEGT. The CDR3 length is 14 residues. CDR3: CASSSGTNNQPQHF. CDR3 nucleotide sequence: TGTGCCAGCAGTTCCGGGACAAACAATCAGCCCCAGCATTTT.

This chain connects TRBV10-3 to TRBJ1-4; D remains unclear. Trimming pared 7 bases from V and 6 bases from J, leaving 12 bases between. Germline loops: CDR1 ENHRY, CDR2 SYGVKD. This CDR3 comprises 13 residues. The CDR3 loop is CAITASEDEKLFF. CDR3 sequence (DNA): TGTGCCATCACGGCCAGCGAGGATGAAAAACTGTTTTTT.

The rearrangement joins TRBV5-6 to TRBJ2-7, with D tentatively TRBD2 (6 bases). Germline V gene data show CDR1 as SGHDT and CDR2 as YYEEEE. Trimming removed 4 bases from V and 2 bases from J, with 13 bases in between. This CDR3 has 14 residues. CDR3 bases: TGTGCCAGCAGCCCCGCGGGACGGACCTACGAGCAGTACTTC. Translating gives CASSPAGRTYEQYF.

This clone has just one count. J is TRBJ1-2 and V is TRBV6-5; tentative D call: TRBD1 (5 bases). V was cut by 4 bases and J by 8 bases, with 11 bases left in between. This CDR3 has 12 residues. The germline CDR1 and CDR2 sequences are MNHEY and SVGAGI. Here the CDR3 reads CASSSVTVGYTF. The CDR3 DNA reads TGTGCCAGCAGTTCGGTGACAGTCGGCTACACCTTC.

This clone has just a few counts. The V gene is TRBV12-3 or TRBV12-4, the J gene TRBJ1-1; 8 nucleotides match TRBD1. The trim removed 5 bases at V and 3 bases at J, leaving 2 bases unmatched. This CDR3 has 13 residues. The CDR3 sequence: CASSGTGDTEAFF. The CDR3 bases are TGTGCCAGCAGTGGGACAGGCGACACTGAAGCTTTCTTT.

There are a few counts of this clone. Germline and junction disagree at one end, which may indicate a read error. The chain links TRBV19 to TRBJ2-7; D is possibly TRBD1 (5 bases). The CDR3 runs to 10 residues. Germline V lookup: CDR1 LNHDA, CDR2 SQIVND (reference sequence). CDR3 residues: CASSILGDDF. CDR3 nucleotides: TGTGCCAGTAGTATCTTAGGGGATGACTTC.

The chain carries TRBV5-4 and TRBJ1-5; 7 positions match TRBD1. This CDR3 has 15 amino acids. From germline, CDR1 is SGHNT and CDR2 YYREEE (reference sequence). Losses at the gene ends were 4 bases for V and 3 bases for J; bases not matched to a gene: 7. The CDR3 DNA is TGTGCCAGCAGCGCATGGGACAGACCCAATCAGCCCCAGCATTTT. Protein sequence: CASSAWDRPNQPQHF.

This clone has a single count. The chain is built from TRBV18 and TRBJ1-1, with D hard to call. CDR1 and CDR2 (germline): KGHSH, LQKENI. V was cut by 4 bases and J by 1 base, with 13 bases left in between. The CDR3 contains 15 residues. The CDR3 here is CASSLYRVGNTEAFF. The DNA of the CDR3 is TGTGCCAGCTCACTCTACCGGGTGGGGAACACTGAAGCTTTCTTT. Supplemented by reference TRBV18 and TRBJ1-1, the full variable domain reads NAGVMQNPRHLVRRRGQEARLRCSPMKGHSHVYWYRQLPEEGLKFMVYLQKENIIDESGMPKERFSAEFPKEGPSILRIQQVVRGDSAAYFCASSLYRVGNTEAFFGQGTRLTVV.

CDR3 coding DNA: TGTGCCAGCACTCTCCGTGACAGGGGGCGAGAAACTGAAGCTTTCTTT. Translating gives CASTLRDRGRETEAFF. The chain employs TRBV2 and TRBJ1-1; 10 bases agree with TRBD1. V shed 7 bases and J 5 bases; nucleotides not matched to a gene: 13. Per germline, CDR1 SNHLY and CDR2 FYNNEI. The CDR3 is made up of 16 amino acids.